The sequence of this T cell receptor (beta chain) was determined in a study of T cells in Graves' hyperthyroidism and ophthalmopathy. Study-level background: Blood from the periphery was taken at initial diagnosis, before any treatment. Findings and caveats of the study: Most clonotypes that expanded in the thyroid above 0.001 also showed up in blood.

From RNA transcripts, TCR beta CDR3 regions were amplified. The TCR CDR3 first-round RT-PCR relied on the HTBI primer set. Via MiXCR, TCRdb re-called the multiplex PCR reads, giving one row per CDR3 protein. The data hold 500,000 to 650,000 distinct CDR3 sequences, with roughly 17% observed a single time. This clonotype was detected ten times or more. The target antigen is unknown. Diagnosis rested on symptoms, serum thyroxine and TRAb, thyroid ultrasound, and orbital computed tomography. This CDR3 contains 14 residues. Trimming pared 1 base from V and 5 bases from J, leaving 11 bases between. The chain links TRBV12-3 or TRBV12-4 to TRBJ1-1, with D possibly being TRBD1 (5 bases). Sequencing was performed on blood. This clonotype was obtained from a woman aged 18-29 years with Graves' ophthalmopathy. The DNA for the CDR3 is TGTGCCAGCAGTTTAGGGGAGGGGCGGACTGAAGCTTTCTTT. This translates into CASSLGEGRTEAFF.